A single sample gave rise to the 30 T cell receptor beta chains below, sequenced in a study of beta chain features in type 1 diabetes (dated by TCRdb to between 2018 and 2020). The library was made by the immunoSEQ multiplex PCR assay. All of the isolated RNA was reverse transcribed with the High Capacity cDNA Reverse Transcription Kit, so expressed TCRB transcripts were sequenced. Sourced from immuneACCESS, this table was stored by TCRdb with only in-frame sequences that have V and J called. A share of the clones is absent; for the studies checked, an unresolved V gene accounts for under half, and the remainder has no known explanation. Here the sample has 250,000 to 350,000 clones; about 10% occur a single time. The ten largest clonotypes hold 0.015% to 0.02% of the sample. Sequencing input: naive CD4+ T cells from blood. This specimen's cell subset or site label, per the study, means: true naive CD4+ T cells. Receptors were obtained from a woman aged 25 to 45 in good health.

The chain uses TRBV7-2 and TRBJ2-7, with D possibly being TRBD2 (6 bases). The CDR3 runs to 15 residues. Germline-derived CDR1 and CDR2 are SGHTA and FQGNSA. Trimming shortened V by 1 base and J by 6 bases, and 16 bases separated the two germline ends. The CDR3 DNA reads as TGTGCCAGCAGCTTAGTTGCGGGGTCCGGCGTCGAGCAGTACTTC. This sequence encodes CASSLVAGSGVEQYF.

V and J are TRBV7-3 and TRBJ2-1, with D uncertain. The CDR3 covers 12 residues. CDR1 is SGHTA and CDR2 is FQGTGA in the germline V gene. Between the trimmed V and J ends, which lost 1 base and 7 bases, there was a span of 5 bases. CDR3 coding DNA: TGTGCCAGCAGCTTAAGTCCGAATGAGCAGTTCTTC. Residues: CASSLSPNEQFF.

This chain connects TRBV4-1 to TRBJ2-7, with D uncertain. Per germline, CDR1 MGHRA and CDR2 YSYEKL. The CDR3 has 15 residues. Trimming took off 1 base at V and 3 bases at J, with 13 bases between the two ends. CDR3 region: CASSQASIAVYEQYF. The DNA of the CDR3 is TGCGCCAGCAGCCAAGCTAGTATCGCGGTCTACGAGCAGTACTTC.

The chain links TRBV6-4 to TRBJ1-2; 9 bases agree with TRBD1. V lost 2 bases to trimming and J lost 8 bases; unmatched junction nucleotides: 6. The CDR3 loop spans 14 amino acids. Germline-derived CDR1 and CDR2 are MRHNA and SNTAGT. The CDR3 DNA sequence: TGTGCCAGCAGTGACCAGGGACAGGGCTTCGGCTACACCTTC. It translates to CASSDQGQGFGYTF.

This clone was recorded a few times. This chain links TRBV7-2 with TRBJ2-7; D is unclear. Germline loops: CDR1 SGHTA, CDR2 FQGNSA. V was shortened by 5 bases and J by 2 bases, with 7 bases between the two germline ends. The CDR3 consists of 12 residues. DNA for the CDR3: TGTGCCAGCAGCGTCCCTGCCTACGAGCAGTACTTC. Translated: CASSVPAYEQYF.

The V and J genes are TRBV7-8 and TRBJ2-5; 9 positions match TRBD1. Germline V CDR1 and CDR2: SGHVS, FQNEAQ. CDR3 length: 15 amino acids. The V gene end was trimmed by 1 base and the J gene end by 5 bases; junction bases not matched to a gene: 5. Here the CDR3 DNA reads TGTGCCAGCAGCTTAGGGGACAGGGCTAAGGAGACCCAGTACTTC. As protein: CASSLGDRAKETQYF.

The V gene is TRBV27, the J gene TRBJ2-1; a possible D gene is TRBD1 (6 bases). The germline CDR1 and CDR2 sequences are MNHEY and SMNVEV (reference sequence). The CDR3 runs 15 residues. V lost 6 bases and J 0 bases, leaving 12 bases between the germline ends. The CDR3 sequence is CASSLGDNSYNEQFF. Written as DNA, the CDR3 is TGTGCCAGCAGCCTGGGGGACAACTCCTACAATGAGCAGTTCTTC.

This clone was detected a few times. The V and J genes are TRBV29-1 and TRBJ1-1; no firm D call. CDR1 and CDR2 from the germline V gene are SQVTM and ANQGSEA. This CDR3 contains 12 residues. V lost 4 bases and J 1 base, leaving 7 bases between the germline ends. The CDR3 nucleotides read TGCAGCGTTGCTCAGGAGAACACTGAAGCTTTCTTT. It specifies CSVAQENTEAFF. Combining the CDR3 with reference TRBV29-1 and TRBJ1-1 gives the whole variable domain SAVISQKPSRDICQRGTSLTIQCQVDSQVTMMFWYRQQPGQSLTLIATANQGSEATYESGFVIDKFPISRPNLTFSTLTVSNMSPEDSSIYLCSVAQENTEAFFGQGTRLTVV.

To note about this clone: The same CDR3 is also encoded by other DNA sequences in this sample. V usage is TRBV6-5 and J usage is TRBJ2-7; no definite D call. The CDR3 is 11 residues long. Per germline, CDR1 MNHEY and CDR2 SVGAGI. Deletions cut 6 bases from V and 4 bases from J, with 7 bases between. CDR3 bases: TGTGCCAGCAGCTCCCGGTACGAGCAGTACTTC. Protein sequence: CASSSRYEQYF.

V and J are TRBV29-1 and TRBJ2-5; TRBD1 agrees at 9 bases. The J call is in doubt because the DNA end fits TRBJ2-7 better. There are 13 residues in the CDR3. CDR1 is SQVTM, CDR2 ANQGSEA, per germline. The CDR3 protein is CSVQGANPYEQYF. Here the CDR3 DNA reads TGCAGCGTACAGGGGGCAAATCCCTACGAGCAGTACTTC.

The chain has TRBV7-2 and TRBJ2-7; TRBD1 aligns across 11 bases. The trim removed 5 bases at V and 4 bases at J, leaving 10 bases unmatched. Germline CDR1 is SGHTA and CDR2 is FQGNSA. The CDR3 has 16 residues. The CDR3: CASSPMDRGLHYEQYF. As DNA, the CDR3 is TGTGCCAGCAGCCCTATGGACAGGGGGCTACATTACGAGCAGTACTTC.

The chain uses TRBV7-6 and TRBJ2-3, with 11 bases matching TRBD1. V lost 3 bases and J lost 0; bases outside the gene matches: 8. CDR1 and CDR2 from the germline V gene are SGHVS and FNYEAQ. The CDR3 totals 18 residues. The CDR3 loop reads CASSFGGTGGSSTDTQYF. For the CDR3, the DNA is TGTGCCAGCAGCTTCGGGGGGACAGGGGGTTCGAGCACAGATACGCAGTATTTT. The variable domain in full, with the rest retrieved from reference TRBV7-6 and TRBJ2-3, is GAGVSQSPRYKVTKRGQDVALRCDPISGHVSLYWYRQALGQGPEFLTYFNYEAQQDKSGLPNDRFSAERPEGSISTLTIQRTEQRDSAMYRCASSFGGTGGSSTDTQYFGPGTRLTVL.

This clone has more than one count but fewer than ten. J is TRBJ2-7 and V is TRBV5-1, with unresolved D. Germline-derived CDR1 and CDR2 are SGHRS and YFSETQ. V was pared by 0 bases and J by 1 base, with 14 bases between. The CDR3 has 16 residues. The CDR3 bases are TGCGCCAGCAGCTTGGGGGCTTTGGGCAGGTCCTACGAGCAGTACTTC. Translating gives CASSLGALGRSYEQYF.

The genes are TRBV7-2 and TRBJ2-7, with D perhaps matching TRBD1 (6 bases). CDR1 SGHTA and CDR2 FQGNSA come from the germline V gene. The V end was cut by 6 bases, the J end by 6 bases, with 15 bases between. This CDR3 is 13 amino acids long. CDR3: CASRPSGVSEQYF. The DNA of the CDR3 is TGTGCCAGCAGACCATCAGGGGTGAGCGAGCAGTACTTC.

The V call is TRBV7-8, the J call TRBJ1-1; 11 bases are a match to TRBD1. The CDR3 is 18 amino acids. V was pared by 4 bases and J by 0 bases, with 10 bases of the junction left unmatched. The germline gives CDR1 SGHVS, CDR2 FQNEAQ. The CDR3 here is CASSYDRDRGAVNTEAFF. Written as DNA, the CDR3 is TGTGCCAGCAGCTACGACCGGGACAGGGGGGCTGTGAACACTGAAGCTTTCTTT.

This clone was recorded a few times. The V gene is TRBV29-1, the J gene TRBJ2-3; no clear D gene. CDR3 size: 11 residues. Germline loops: CDR1 SQVTM, CDR2 ANQGSEA. V shed 4 bases and J shed 2 bases, with 4 bases lying between them. The CDR3: CSVAVTDTQYF. The CDR3 region has the DNA TGCAGCGTTGCTGTCACAGATACGCAGTATTTT.

Here the CDR3 reads CSVDGVGQGTEAFF. The CDR3 DNA follows: TGCAGCGTTGATGGCGTTGGACAGGGGACTGAAGCTTTCTTT. The chain carries TRBV29-1 and TRBJ1-1, with 9 bases aligning to TRBD1. V shed 3 bases and J 5 bases; nucleotides not matched to a gene: 7. Per germline, CDR1 SQVTM and CDR2 ANQGSEA. The CDR3 length is 14 residues.

On this clone: The same CDR3 can be traced to other DNA sequences in this sample. This chain uses TRBV28 with TRBJ2-3; D may be TRBD1 (5 bases). This CDR3 is built from 15 residues. Germline assignment: CDR1 MDHEN and CDR2 SYDVKM. The V gene lost 2 bases and the J gene lost 0 bases, with 9 bases spanning the gap. DNA for the CDR3: TGTGCCAGCAGTTTAAGGCAGGGAAGCACAGATACGCAGTATTTT. Amino acid sequence: CASSLRQGSTDTQYF.

This clone was counted only a few times. The chain couples TRBV7-2 to TRBJ2-2; weak D call: TRBD2 (7 bases). This CDR3 is built from 18 residues. V was shortened by 3 bases and J by 1 base, with 18 bases between the two germline ends. CDR1 and CDR2 from the germline V gene are SGHTA and FQGNSA. Here the CDR3 reads CASSLAQGGVGNTGELFF. CDR3 sequence (DNA): TGTGCCAGCAGCTTGGCCCAAGGGGGGGTGGGGAACACCGGGGAGCTGTTTTTT.

V and J are TRBV13 and TRBJ1-1; no clear D gene. V was pared by 3 bases and J by 6 bases, with 17 bases between. The CDR3 is 15 residues long. CDR1 and CDR2 (germline): PRHDT, FYEKMQ (reference sequence). CDR3 in amino acids: CASSFSRVPLPEAFF. CDR3 DNA sequence: TGTGCCAGCAGCTTTTCCCGAGTCCCCCTTCCTGAAGCTTTCTTT. Based on the CDR3 plus reference TRBV13 and TRBJ1-1, the full variable domain is AAGVIQSPRHLIKEKRETATLKCYPIPRHDTVYWYQQGPGQDPQFLISFYEKMQSDKGSIPDRFSAQQFSDYHSELNMSSLELGDSALYFCASSFSRVPLPEAFFGQGTRLTVV.

The chain carries TRBV28 and TRBJ2-5; 10 bases are a match to TRBD1. J was trimmed by 4 bases and V by 8 bases; bases with no gene match: 7. CDR1 is MDHEN and CDR2 is SYDVKM in the germline V gene. There are 14 residues in the CDR3. For the CDR3, the DNA is TGTGCCAGCCGTACTGACAGGGGGCCAGAGACCCAGTACTTC. Translation: CASRTDRGPETQYF.

A few counts support this clone. The chain carries TRBV7-9 and TRBJ2-2; TRBD1 agrees at 9 bases. This CDR3 contains 16 residues. Germline V CDR1 and CDR2: SEHNR, FQNEAQ (reference sequence). V shed 5 bases and J 4 bases; nucleotides not matched to a gene: 8. In nucleotides, the CDR3 is TGTGCCAGCAGCGGACAGGGGAATTCTGCCACCGGGGAGCTGTTTTTT. It encodes CASSGQGNSATGELFF. Complete variable domain (other parts from reference TRBV7-9 and TRBJ2-2): DTGVSQNPRHKITKRGQNVTFRCDPISEHNRLYWYRQTLGQGPEFLTYFQNEAQLEKSRLLSDRFSAERPKGSFSTLEIQRTEQGDSAMYLCASSGQGNSATGELFFGEGSRLTVL.

This clone was picked up a small number of times. The chain couples TRBV2 to TRBJ2-7; D is possibly TRBD1 (6 bases). The CDR3 consists of 14 residues. Trimming left V 7 bases short and J 5 bases short, with 18 bases between. CDR1 and CDR2 (germline): SNHLY, FYNNEI. CDR3 protein: CASTPTTGGHEQYF. The CDR3 DNA is TGTGCCAGCACTCCCACGACAGGTGGGCACGAGCAGTACTTC.

This clone has more than one count but fewer than ten. The genes are TRBV5-1 and TRBJ2-7; D not certain. The CDR3 covers 12 residues. The V end lost 3 bases, the J end lost 2 bases, and 6 bases lay between the germline ends. Germline CDR1 reads SGHRS; CDR2 reads YFSETQ. The CDR3 region is CASSYSTYEQYF. The DNA of the CDR3 is TGCGCCAGCAGCTACTCGACCTACGAGCAGTACTTC.

This clone was picked up a small number of times. This sequence joins TRBV6-5 and TRBJ2-5, with 7 bases identical to TRBD1. The V gene's germline CDR1 is MNHEY and CDR2 SVGAGI. Trimming cost V 7 bases and J 5 bases; bases outside gene matches: 7. This CDR3 is built from 13 residues. This CDR3 reads CASIAHRGETQYF. CDR3 DNA: TGTGCCAGCATCGCCCACAGGGGCGAGACCCAGTACTTC.

The rearrangement links TRBV27 to TRBJ2-7, with TRBD2 matching 9 bases. Per germline, CDR1 MNHEY and CDR2 SMNVEV (reference sequence). CDR3 size: 17 residues. The J segment lost 7 bases and the V segment lost 2 bases, leaving 15 bases of the junction unmatched. CDR3 sequence (DNA): TGTGCCAGCAGTTTACCCCCCTTTAGCGGGAGCATCGGAGAGCAGTACTTC. It codes for CASSLPPFSGSIGEQYF.

The chain couples TRBV28 to TRBJ2-7, with a weak D call TRBD2 (5 bases). The CDR3 is 14 residues long. V was trimmed by 6 bases and J by 0 bases, leaving 12 bases between them. CDR1 MDHEN and CDR2 SYDVKM come from the germline V gene. The CDR3 DNA is TGTGCCAGCAGCACCGCGGGTCCCTCCTACGAGCAGTACTTC. Its translation is CASSTAGPSYEQYF.

This clone has only a few counts. The V and J genes are TRBV4-2 and TRBJ2-7; 8 bases are a match to TRBD2. J lost 3 bases, V lost 4 bases, and 8 bases had no gene match. The length of the CDR3 is 15 residues. Germline V gene data show CDR1 as LGHNA and CDR2 as YNFKEQ. The CDR3: CASSLTLAGYYEQYF. The CDR3 DNA follows: TGTGCCAGCAGCCTAACTCTAGCGGGCTACTACGAGCAGTACTTC.

This clone was picked up a small number of times. The CDR3 protein is CASSLVAGYQETQYF. CDR3 sequence (DNA): TGCGCCAGCAGCTTGGTAGCGGGTTACCAAGAGACCCAGTACTTC. V and J are TRBV5-1 and TRBJ2-5; 7 bases fit TRBD2. This CDR3 is built from 15 residues. V lost 0 bases to trimming and J lost 0 bases; unmatched junction nucleotides: 2. Germline-derived CDR1 and CDR2 are SGHRS and YFSETQ.

The rearrangement joins TRBV7-2 to TRBJ1-4; TRBD1 matches at 7 bases. The CDR3 covers 15 residues. In germline, CDR1 is SGHTA, CDR2 FQGNSA. V was pared by 0 bases and J by 7 bases, with 5 bases of the junction left unmatched. The CDR3 DNA sequence: TGTGCCAGCAGCTTAGCAGGGGGCGCTGGTGAAAAACTGTTTTTT. Translating it yields CASSLAGGAGEKLFF.